This T cell receptor (beta chain) was sequenced for a study of beta chain features in type 1 diabetes. Expressed TCRB transcripts were sequenced after all isolated RNA was converted to cDNA. An average near 3.57 million reads came from naive, central memory and regulatory T cell samples. The table came from immunoSEQ multiplex PCR; TCRdb's copy has only in-frame clones and leaves some out. The data show 680,000 or so clones, 15% to 19% seen once. This clone turned up a few times. Its matching antigen is unknown. The CDR3 extends over 13 amino acids. Germline-derived CDR1 and CDR2 are SEHNR and FQNEAQ (reference sequence). Trimming left V 5 bases short and J 4 bases short, with 8 bases between. All of the sorted populations showed purity greater than 98%. Overall study findings and caveats: The similarity of naive, central memory and Treg TCRB repertoires appeared greater among patients than among healthy donors.

The specimen sequenced was naive CD4+ T cells from blood. The clonotype was recovered from a man between 18 and 29 years old in good health. This chain joins TRBV7-9 and TRBJ2-2, with D unresolved. Written as DNA, the CDR3 is TGTGCCAGCAGCCCAGTAGGCACCGGGGAGCTGTTTTTT. Protein sequence: CASSPVGTGELFF.